This TCR beta chain is from a study of identical twins. This CDR3 has 13 residues. Trimming took off 8 bases at V and 4 bases at J, with 14 bases between the two ends. Germline V gene data show CDR1 as SGHRS and CDR2 as YFSETQ. Via MiXCR, TCRdb re-called the 5' RACE reads, giving one row per CDR3 protein. The sample lists roughly 470,000 distinct CDR3 sequences, 14% occurring once. In addition, the sample was reused for a study of yellow fever vaccine responses in identical twins.

Sequenced input: CD4+ T cells sorted from blood. The origin of this receptor is a woman between 18 and 29 years old in good health. The chain carries TRBV5-1 and TRBJ2-3; D remains ambiguous. The CDR3 nucleotides read TGCGCCAGTAGTAGCCCCCCCGCAGATACGCAGTATTTT. Protein: CASSSPPADTQYF.